The following is a T cell receptor beta chain sequence with its context. A sample-barcoded 5' primer and a J-beta primer mix were used in a second PCR of roughly 7 to 11 cycles. One entry per CDR3 protein, called by TCRdb with MiXCR from the 5' RACE reads. The sample lists about 690,000 distinct CDR3 sequences; around 43% were seen once. The sample originates from a study of blood T cells in healthy people across ages. This CDR3 contains 15 residues. The junction had 9 bases not matched to a gene; V was cut back by 5 bases and J by 13 bases. Germline assignment: CDR1 SGHAT and CDR2 FQNNGV. The sequence was collected from a man at least 80 years old in good health. This chain uses TRBV11-2 with TRBJ2-4; 15 nucleotides line up with TRBD2. Material for sequencing was blood. CDR3 DNA sequence: TGTGCCAGCAGCGTCCCGGGACTAGCGGGAGGCCTGCAGTACTTC. Its protein product is CASSVPGLAGGLQYF.